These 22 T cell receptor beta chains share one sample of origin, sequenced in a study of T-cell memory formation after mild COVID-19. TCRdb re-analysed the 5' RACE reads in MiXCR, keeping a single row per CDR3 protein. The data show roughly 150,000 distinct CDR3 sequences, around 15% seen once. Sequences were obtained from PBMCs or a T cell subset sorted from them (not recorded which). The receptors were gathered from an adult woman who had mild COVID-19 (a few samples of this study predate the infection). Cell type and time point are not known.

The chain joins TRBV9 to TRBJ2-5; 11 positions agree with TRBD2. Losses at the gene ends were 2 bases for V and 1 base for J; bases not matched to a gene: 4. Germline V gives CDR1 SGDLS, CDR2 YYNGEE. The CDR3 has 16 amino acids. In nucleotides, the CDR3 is TGTGCCAGCAGCGTTACTAGCGGGGGTGTCCAAGAGACCCAGTACTTC. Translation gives CASSVTSGGVQETQYF. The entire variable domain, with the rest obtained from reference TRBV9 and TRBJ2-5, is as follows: DSGVTQTPKHLITATGQRVTLRCSPRSGDLSVYWYQQSLDQGLQFLIQYYNGEERAKGNILERFSAQQFPDLHSELNLSSLELGDSALYFCASSVTSGGVQETQYFGPGTRLLVL.

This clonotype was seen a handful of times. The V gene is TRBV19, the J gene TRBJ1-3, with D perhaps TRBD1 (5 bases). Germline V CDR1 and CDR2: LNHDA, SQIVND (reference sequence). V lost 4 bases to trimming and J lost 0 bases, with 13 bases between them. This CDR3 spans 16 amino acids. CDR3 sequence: CASSTPGPLSGNTIYF. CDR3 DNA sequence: TGTGCCAGTAGTACCCCGGGACCGCTCTCTGGAAACACCATATATTTT.

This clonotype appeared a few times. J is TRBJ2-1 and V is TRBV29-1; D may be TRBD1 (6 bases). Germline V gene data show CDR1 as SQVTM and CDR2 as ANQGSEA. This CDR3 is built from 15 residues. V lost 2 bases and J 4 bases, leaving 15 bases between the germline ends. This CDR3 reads CSVERNRDIYNEQFF. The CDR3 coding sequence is TGCAGCGTTGAAAGGAACAGGGATATTTACAATGAGCAGTTCTTC.

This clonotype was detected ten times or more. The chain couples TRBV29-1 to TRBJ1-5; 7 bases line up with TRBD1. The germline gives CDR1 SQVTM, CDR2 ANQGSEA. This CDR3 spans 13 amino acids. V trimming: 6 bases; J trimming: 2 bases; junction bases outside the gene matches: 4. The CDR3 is CSVRQGRNQPQHF. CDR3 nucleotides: TGCAGCGTCAGACAGGGCCGCAATCAGCCCCAGCATTTT.

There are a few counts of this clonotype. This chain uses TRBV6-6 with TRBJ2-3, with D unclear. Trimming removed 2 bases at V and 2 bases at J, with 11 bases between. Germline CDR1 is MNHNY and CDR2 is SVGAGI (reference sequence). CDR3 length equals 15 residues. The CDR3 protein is CASSYLAEVTDTQYF. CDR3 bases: TGTGCCAGCAGTTACCTGGCGGAAGTCACAGATACGCAGTATTTT.

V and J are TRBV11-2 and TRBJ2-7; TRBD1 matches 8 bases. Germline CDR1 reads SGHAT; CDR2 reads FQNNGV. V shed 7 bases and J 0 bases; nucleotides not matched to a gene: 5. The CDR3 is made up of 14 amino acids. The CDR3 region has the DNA TGTGCCAGCACTGCAGGGGGCAGCTCCTACGAGCAGTACTTC. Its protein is CASTAGGSSYEQYF.

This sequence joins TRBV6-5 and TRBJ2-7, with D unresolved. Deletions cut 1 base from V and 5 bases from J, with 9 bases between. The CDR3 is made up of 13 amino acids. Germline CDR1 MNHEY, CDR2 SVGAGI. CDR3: CASSYFVGNEQYF. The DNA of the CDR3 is TGTGCCAGCAGTTACTTCGTGGGGAACGAGCAGTACTTC.

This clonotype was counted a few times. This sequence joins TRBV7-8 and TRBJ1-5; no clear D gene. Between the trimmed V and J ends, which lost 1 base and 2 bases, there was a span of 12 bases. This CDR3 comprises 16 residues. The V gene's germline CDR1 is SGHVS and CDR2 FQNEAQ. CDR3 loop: CASSLVPVLGNQPQHF. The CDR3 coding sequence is TGTGCCAGCAGCTTAGTTCCAGTCTTGGGCAATCAGCCCCAGCATTTT.

The DNA of the CDR3 is TGTGCCAGTAGTATTCAGAATGAGCAGTTCTTC. This sequence encodes CASSIQNEQFF. The chain couples TRBV19 to TRBJ2-1; no firm D call. The CDR3 runs to 11 residues. The germline V gene encodes CDR1 LNHDA and CDR2 SQIVND (reference sequence). Trimming removed 3 bases at V and 7 bases at J, with 4 bases between.

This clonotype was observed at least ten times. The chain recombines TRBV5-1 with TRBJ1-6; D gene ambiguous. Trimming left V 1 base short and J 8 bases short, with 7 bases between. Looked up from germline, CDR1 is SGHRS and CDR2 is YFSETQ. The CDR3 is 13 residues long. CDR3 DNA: TGCGCCAGCAGCTTGCCGGACCATTCACCCCTCCACTTT. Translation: CASSLPDHSPLHF.

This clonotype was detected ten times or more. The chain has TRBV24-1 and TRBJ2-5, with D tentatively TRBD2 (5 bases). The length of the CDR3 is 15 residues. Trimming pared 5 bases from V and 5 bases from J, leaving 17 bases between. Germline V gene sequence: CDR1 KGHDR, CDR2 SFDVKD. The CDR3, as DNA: TGTGCCACCAGTGTATCACTAGGGCATCGGGAGACCCAGTACTTC. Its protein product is CATSVSLGHRETQYF.

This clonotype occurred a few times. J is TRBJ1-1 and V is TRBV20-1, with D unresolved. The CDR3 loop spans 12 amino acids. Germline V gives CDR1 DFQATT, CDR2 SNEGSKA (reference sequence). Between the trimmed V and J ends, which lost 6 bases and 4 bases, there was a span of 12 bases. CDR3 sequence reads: CSARSGSTEAFF. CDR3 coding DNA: TGCAGTGCCAGGTCGGGGAGCACTGAAGCTTTCTTT.

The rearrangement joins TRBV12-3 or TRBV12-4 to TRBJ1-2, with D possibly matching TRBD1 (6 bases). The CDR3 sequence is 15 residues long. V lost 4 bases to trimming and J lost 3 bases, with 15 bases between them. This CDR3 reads CASSSSLTGYYGYTF. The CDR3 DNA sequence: TGTGCCAGCAGTTCCAGCTTGACAGGCTACTATGGCTACACCTTC.

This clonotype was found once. The CDR3 DNA reads TGTGCCAGCAGTTTATCGATGGCGAGCCTCTACAATGAGCAGTTCTTC. It is translated as CASSLSMASLYNEQFF. The rearrangement joins TRBV27 to TRBJ2-1; D remains unclear. Germline V gives CDR1 MNHEY, CDR2 SMNVEV (reference sequence). The germline V and J ends were trimmed by 0 bases and 3 bases, with 12 bases remaining between them. This CDR3 is 16 amino acids long.

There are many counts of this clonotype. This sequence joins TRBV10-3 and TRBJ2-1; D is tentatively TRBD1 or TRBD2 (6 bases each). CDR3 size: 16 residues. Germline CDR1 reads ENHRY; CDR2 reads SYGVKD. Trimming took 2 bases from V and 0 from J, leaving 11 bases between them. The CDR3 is CAISEGGLLSYNEQFF. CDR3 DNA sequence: TGTGCCATCAGTGAGGGGGGGCTACTCTCCTACAATGAGCAGTTCTTC.

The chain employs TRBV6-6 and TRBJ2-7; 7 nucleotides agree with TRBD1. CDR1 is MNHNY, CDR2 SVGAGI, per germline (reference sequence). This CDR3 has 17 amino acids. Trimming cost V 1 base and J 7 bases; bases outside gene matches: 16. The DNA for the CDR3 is TGTGCCAGCAGTTACTTTGCTTTACAGGGGCTAACGGGAGAGCAGTACTTC. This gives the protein CASSYFALQGLTGEQYF.

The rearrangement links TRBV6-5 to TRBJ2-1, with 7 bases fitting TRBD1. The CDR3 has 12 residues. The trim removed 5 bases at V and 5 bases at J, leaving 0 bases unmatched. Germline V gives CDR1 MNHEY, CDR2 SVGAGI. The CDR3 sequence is CASSGTDNEQFF. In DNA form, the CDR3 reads TGTGCCAGCAGTGGGACAGACAATGAGCAGTTCTTC.

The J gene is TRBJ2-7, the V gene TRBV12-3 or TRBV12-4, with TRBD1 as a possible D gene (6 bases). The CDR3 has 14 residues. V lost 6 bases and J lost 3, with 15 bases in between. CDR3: CASRQDSARYEQYF. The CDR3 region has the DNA TGTGCCAGCAGACAGGACAGCGCGCGCTACGAGCAGTACTTC.

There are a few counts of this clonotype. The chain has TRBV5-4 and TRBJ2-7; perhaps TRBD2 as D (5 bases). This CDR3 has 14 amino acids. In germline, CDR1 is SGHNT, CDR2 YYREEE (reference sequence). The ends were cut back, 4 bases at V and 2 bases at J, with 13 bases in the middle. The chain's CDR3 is CASSPEAATYEQYF. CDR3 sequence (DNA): TGTGCCAGCAGCCCGGAGGCAGCCACCTACGAGCAGTACTTC.

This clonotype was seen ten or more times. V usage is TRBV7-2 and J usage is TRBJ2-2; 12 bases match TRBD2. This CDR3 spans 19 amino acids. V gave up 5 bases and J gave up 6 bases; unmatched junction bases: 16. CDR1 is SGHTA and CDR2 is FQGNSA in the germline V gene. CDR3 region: CASSRLAGGSPEKAGELFF. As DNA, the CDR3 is TGTGCCAGCAGCCGCCTAGCGGGAGGGTCGCCCGAGAAGGCCGGGGAGCTGTTTTTT.

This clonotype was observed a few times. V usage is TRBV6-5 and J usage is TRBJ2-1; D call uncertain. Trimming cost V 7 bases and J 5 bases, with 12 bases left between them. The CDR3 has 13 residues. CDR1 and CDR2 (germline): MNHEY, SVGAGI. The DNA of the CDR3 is TGTGCCAGCATTGGGGATTTCGACAATGAGCAGTTCTTC. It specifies CASIGDFDNEQFF.

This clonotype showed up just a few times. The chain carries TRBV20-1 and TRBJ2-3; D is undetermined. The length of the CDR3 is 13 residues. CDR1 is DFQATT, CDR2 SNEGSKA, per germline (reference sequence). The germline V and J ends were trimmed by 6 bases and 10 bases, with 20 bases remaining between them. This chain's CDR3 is CSATSDFFGAQYF. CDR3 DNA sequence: TGCAGTGCAACAAGCGACTTTTTTGGAGCGCAGTATTTT.